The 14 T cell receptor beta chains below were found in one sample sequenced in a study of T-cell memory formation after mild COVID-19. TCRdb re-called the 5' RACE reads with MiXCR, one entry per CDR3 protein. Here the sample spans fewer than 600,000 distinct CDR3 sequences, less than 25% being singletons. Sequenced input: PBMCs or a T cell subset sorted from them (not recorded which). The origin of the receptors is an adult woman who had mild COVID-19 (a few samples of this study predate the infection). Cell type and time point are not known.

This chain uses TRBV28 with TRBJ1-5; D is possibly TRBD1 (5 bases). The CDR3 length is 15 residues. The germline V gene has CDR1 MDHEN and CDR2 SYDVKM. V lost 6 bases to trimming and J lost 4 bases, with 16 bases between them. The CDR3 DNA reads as TGTGCCAGCAGGTTAACCGGGGGAACGAATCAGCCCCAGCATTTT. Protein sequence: CASRLTGGTNQPQHF.

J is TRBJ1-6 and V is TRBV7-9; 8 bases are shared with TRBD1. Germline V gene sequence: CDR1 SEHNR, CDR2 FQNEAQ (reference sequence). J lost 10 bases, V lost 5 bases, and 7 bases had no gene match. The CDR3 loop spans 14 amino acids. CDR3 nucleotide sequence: TGTGCCAGCAGCCCAGGGGGCAGGCGATCACCCCTCCACTTT. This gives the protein CASSPGGRRSPLHF.

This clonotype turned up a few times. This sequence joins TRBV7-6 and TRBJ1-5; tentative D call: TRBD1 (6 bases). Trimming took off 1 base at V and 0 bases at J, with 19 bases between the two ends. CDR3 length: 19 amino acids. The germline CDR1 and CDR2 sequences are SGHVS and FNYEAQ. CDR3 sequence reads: CASSLELGGAEYSNQPQHF. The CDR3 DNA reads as TGTGCCAGCAGCTTAGAGCTTGGGGGCGCGGAGTATAGCAATCAGCCCCAGCATTTT.

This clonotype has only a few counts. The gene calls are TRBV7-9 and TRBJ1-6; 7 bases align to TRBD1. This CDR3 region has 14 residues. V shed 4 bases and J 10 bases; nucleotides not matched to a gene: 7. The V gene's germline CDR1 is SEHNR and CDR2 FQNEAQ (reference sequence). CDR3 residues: CASSSQGVESPLHF. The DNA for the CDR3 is TGTGCCAGCAGCTCCCAGGGGGTGGAATCACCCCTCCACTTT.

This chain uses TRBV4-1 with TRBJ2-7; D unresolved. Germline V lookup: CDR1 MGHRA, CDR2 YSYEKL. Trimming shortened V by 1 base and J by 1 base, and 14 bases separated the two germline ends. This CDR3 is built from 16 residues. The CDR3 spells CASSQVASIPSYEQYF. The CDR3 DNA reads TGCGCCAGCAGCCAAGTAGCCAGCATCCCGTCCTACGAGCAGTACTTC.

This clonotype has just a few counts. The CDR3 nucleotides read TGTGCCAGCAGTTTGGGGGGGGCTCCGTATGGCTACACCTTC. As protein: CASSLGGAPYGYTF. This chain connects TRBV27 to TRBJ1-2, with a weak D call TRBD1 (6 bases). V was cut by 3 bases and J by 5 bases, with 13 bases left in between. CDR3 length: 14 amino acids. CDR1 is MNHEY, CDR2 SMNVEV, per germline (reference sequence).

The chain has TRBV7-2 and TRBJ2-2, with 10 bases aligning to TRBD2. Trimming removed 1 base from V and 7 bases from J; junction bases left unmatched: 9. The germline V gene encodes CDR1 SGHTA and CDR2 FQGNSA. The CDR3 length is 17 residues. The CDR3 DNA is TGTGCCAGCAGCTTAGTTTCCAGCGGGAGGGCGGTCGGGGAGCTGTTTTTT. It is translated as CASSLVSSGRAVGELFF.

CDR3 region: CAWSAGEDEQFF. CDR3 coding DNA: TGTGCCTGGAGTGCGGGGGAGGATGAGCAGTTCTTC. The V and J genes are TRBV30 and TRBJ2-1; tentative D call: TRBD2 (6 bases). The CDR3 is 12 residues long. Per the germline V gene, CDR1 is GTSNPN and CDR2 is SVGIG (reference sequence). V was shortened by 1 base and J by 8 bases, with 9 bases between the two germline ends.

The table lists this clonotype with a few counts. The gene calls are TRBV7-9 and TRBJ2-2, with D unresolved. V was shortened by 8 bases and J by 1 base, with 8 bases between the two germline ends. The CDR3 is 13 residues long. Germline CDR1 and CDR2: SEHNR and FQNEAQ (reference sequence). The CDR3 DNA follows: TGTGCCAGCTCGGCGCGGAACACCGGGGAGCTGTTTTTT. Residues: CASSARNTGELFF.

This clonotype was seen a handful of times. Here the CDR3 DNA reads TGTGCCAGCAGTTATTCGCCAGGAGGTCGGTCACCCCTCCACTTT. As protein: CASSYSPGGRSPLHF. V is TRBV27 and J is TRBJ1-6, with D hard to call. The germline CDR1 and CDR2 sequences are MNHEY and SMNVEV (reference sequence). The germline V and J ends were trimmed by 4 bases and 10 bases, with 17 bases remaining between them. The CDR3 consists of 15 residues.

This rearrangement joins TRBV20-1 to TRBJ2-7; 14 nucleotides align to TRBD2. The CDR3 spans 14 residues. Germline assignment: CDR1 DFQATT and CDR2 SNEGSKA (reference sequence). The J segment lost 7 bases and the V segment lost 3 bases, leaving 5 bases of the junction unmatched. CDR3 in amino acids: CSARGTSGSGEQYF. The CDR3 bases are TGCAGTGCTAGGGGGACTAGCGGGAGTGGAGAGCAGTACTTC.

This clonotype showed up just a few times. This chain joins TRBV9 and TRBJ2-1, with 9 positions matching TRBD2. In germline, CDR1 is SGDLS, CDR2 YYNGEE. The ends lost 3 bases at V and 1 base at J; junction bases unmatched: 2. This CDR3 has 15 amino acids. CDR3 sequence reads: CASSASGISYNEQFF. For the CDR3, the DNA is TGTGCCAGCAGCGCTAGCGGGATATCCTACAATGAGCAGTTCTTC. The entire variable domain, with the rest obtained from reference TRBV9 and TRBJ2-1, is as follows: DSGVTQTPKHLITATGQRVTLRCSPRSGDLSVYWYQQSLDQGLQFLIQYYNGEERAKGNILERFSAQQFPDLHSELNLSSLELGDSALYFCASSASGISYNEQFFGPGTRLTVL.

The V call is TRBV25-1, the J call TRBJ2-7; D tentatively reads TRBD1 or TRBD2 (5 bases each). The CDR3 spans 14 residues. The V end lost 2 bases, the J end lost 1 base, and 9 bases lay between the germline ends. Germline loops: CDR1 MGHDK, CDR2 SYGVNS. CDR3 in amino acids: CASSELGPSYEQYF. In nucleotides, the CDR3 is TGTGCCAGCAGTGAACTGGGACCTTCCTACGAGCAGTACTTC.

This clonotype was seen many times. CDR3 region: CASSLSGTDSYEQYF. The CDR3 DNA follows: TGCGCCAGCAGTCTTTCTGGGACAGACTCCTACGAGCAGTACTTC. V gene TRBV5-1 combines with J gene TRBJ2-7; 7 bases map to TRBD1. Per germline, CDR1 SGHRS and CDR2 YFSETQ. V gave up 5 bases and J gave up 0 bases; unmatched junction bases: 8. The CDR3 is 15 residues long.